This T cell receptor (beta chain) was identified during a study of CD8+CD57+ T cells in acquired aplastic anemia. All sequencing subjects had displayed CD8+CD57+ cell expansion on flow cytometry. TCR beta VDJ and CDR3 were profiled, and genomic DNA was the template. TCRdb re-derived calls from the reads in MiXCR, one entry per CDR3 protein. Of around 500,000 distinct CDR3 sequences detected, approximately 33% appear once; the ten largest clones hold approximately 0.82%. Germline CDR1 and CDR2: SGHRS and YFSETQ. CDR3 length: 14 amino acids. V was clipped by 4 bases and J by 5 bases; unmatched bases: 5.

The sequence derives from a human donor with aplastic anemia. The J gene is TRBJ2-5, the V gene TRBV5-1; 10 bases agree with TRBD2. The sequenced sample consisted of sorted CD4+, CD8+, or CD8+CD57+ T cells (not recorded which) from PBMCs. The CDR3 DNA reads TGCGCCAGCAGCCTGAGCGGGGGGGACGAGACCCAGTACTTC. It is translated as CASSLSGGDETQYF.